Each of the 5 T cell receptor beta chains below was sequenced from the same sample in a study of T cells after yellow fever vaccination. Each CDR3 protein gets one entry after TCRdb re-called the 5' RACE reads with MiXCR. The sample has 200,000 to 300,000 distinct CDR3 sequences; about 3.5% are singletons. Here the sequenced sample was PBMCs, taken 15 days after the yellow fever booster vaccination. The receptors here all came from a man aged 18 to 30 who received the YFV17D yellow fever vaccine.

In this sample, this clonotype turned up many times. V usage is TRBV7-6 and J usage is TRBJ2-2, with a tentative D call TRBD2 (6 bases). The V end was cut by 3 bases, the J end by 0 bases, with 17 bases between. Germline CDR1 and CDR2: SGHVS and FNYEAQ. The CDR3 loop spans 18 amino acids. In DNA form, the CDR3 reads TGTGCCAGCAGCTTGAAGTTGGGGGGACGATCGAACACCGGGGAGCTGTTTTTT. Translation: CASSLKLGGRSNTGELFF.

The sample holds many counts of this clonotype. This chain connects TRBV7-9 to TRBJ1-1; D might be TRBD1 (6 bases). CDR1 is SEHNR, CDR2 FQNEAQ, per germline (reference sequence). The CDR3 has 16 residues. Between the trimmed V and J ends, which lost 3 bases and 1 base, there was a span of 15 bases. CDR3 sequence: CASSLGTGTPNTEAFF. The CDR3 DNA sequence: TGTGCCAGCAGCTTGGGGACCGGGACACCGAACACTGAAGCTTTCTTT.

This clonotype showed up many times. The chain employs TRBV3-1 and TRBJ1-1; D perhaps matches TRBD1 (5 bases). Germline CDR1 and CDR2: LGHDT and YNNKEL (reference sequence). Trimming removed 1 base at V and 14 bases at J, with 14 bases between. The CDR3 extends over 12 amino acids. CDR3 amino acids: CASSQAGRGRFF. CDR3 DNA: TGTGCCAGCAGCCAAGCGGGGCGGGGGAGGTTCTTT. The full variable domain, its missing parts supplied by reference TRBV3-1 and TRBJ1-1, is DTAVSQTPKYLVTQMGNDKSIKCEQNLGHDTMYWYKQDSKKFLKIMFSYNNKELIINETVPNRFSPKSPDKAHLNLHINSLELGDSAVYFCASSQAGRGRFFGQGTRLTVV.

Many counts were recorded for this clonotype. The V and J genes are TRBV12-3 or TRBV12-4 and TRBJ2-5; 7 nucleotides agree with TRBD1. The CDR3 loop spans 14 amino acids. Unmatched junction bases numbered 10, after V lost 8 bases and J lost 4 bases. CDR3 bases: TGTGCCAGCCGTACAGGGGTAGTAGCAGAGACCCAGTACTTC. Translation: CASRTGVVAETQYF.

Ten or more counts support this clonotype. The gene calls are TRBV7-2 and TRBJ1-2; D unresolved. CDR1 SGHTA and CDR2 FQGNSA come from the germline V gene. The CDR3 runs to 13 residues. Trimming removed 1 base from V and 6 bases from J, with 9 bases in between. The CDR3 is CASSLGPLDGYTF. DNA of the CDR3: TGTGCCAGCAGCTTAGGTCCCCTAGATGGCTACACCTTC.